Listed below are T cell receptor beta chains from one sample, sequenced in a study of Graves' ophthalmopathy and Graves' hyperthyroidism. Via MiXCR, TCRdb re-called the multiplex PCR reads, giving one row per CDR3 protein. The table records some 410,000 distinct CDR3 sequences, under 25% of them present only once. The sample taken for sequencing was peripheral blood. Source of these receptors: a woman younger than 30 with stable Graves' hyperthyroidism. Both conserved end residues are part of each CDR3. D genes are given only for firm matches. Clone size is stated in some rows and not others, as once, few, many or a class when expanded.

V gene: TRBV10-3; J gene: TRBJ2-5; clone size: few; D gene: NA; CDR3 DNA: TGTGCCATTGCCCGGGGGCTCGGAGAGACCCAGTACTTC; CDR3 protein: CAIARGLGETQYF
V gene: TRBV6-1; J gene: TRBJ1-5; clone size: few; D gene: NA; CDR3 DNA: TGTGCCAGCAGCGCCACGGCTGGGCAGGGAAGTCAGCCCCAGCATTTT; CDR3 protein: CASSATAGQGSQPQHF
V gene: TRBV28; J gene: TRBJ2-4; clone size: many; D gene: NA; CDR3 DNA: TGTGCCAGCAGTTTGGGAGTAGCCAAAAACATTAAGTACTTC; CDR3 protein: CASSLGVAKNIKYF
V gene: TRBV25-1; J gene: TRBJ1-1; clone size: many; D gene: NA; CDR3 DNA: TGTGCCAGCAAAGGGGTCGGGGACACTGAAGCTTTCTTT; CDR3 protein: CASKGVGDTEAFF
V gene: TRBV4-2; J gene: TRBJ2-5; clone size: many; D gene: TRBD2; CDR3 DNA: TGTGCCAGCAGCCAAGGTGCGCGGGAGGGATATGAGACCCAGTACTTC; CDR3 protein: CASSQGAREGYETQYF
V gene: TRBV30; J gene: TRBJ1-5; clone size: many; D gene: TRBD1; CDR3 DNA: TGTGCCTGGAGGCCCAGGGGGCTTAGCAATCAGCCCCAGCATTTT; CDR3 protein: CAWRPRGLSNQPQHF
V gene: TRBV12-3/TRBV12-4; J gene: TRBJ1-2; clone size: NA; D gene: TRBD1; CDR3 DNA: TGTGCCAGCGCCCCCGGGACAGGGGGCTATGGCTACACCTTC; CDR3 protein: CASAPGTGGYGYTF
V gene: TRBV7-8; J gene: TRBJ2-2; clone size: few; D gene: TRBD1; CDR3 DNA: TGTGCCAGCAGCTTAGGAACAGGGGCCCCGAACACCGGGGAGCTGTTTTTT; CDR3 protein: CASSLGTGAPNTGELFF
V gene: TRBV12-3/TRBV12-4; J gene: TRBJ1-1; clone size: NA; D gene: NA; CDR3 DNA: TGTGCCAGCAGAGAACACGCGGGCCACACTGAAGCTTTCTTT; CDR3 protein: CASREHAGHTEAFF
V gene: TRBV6-2/TRBV6-3; J gene: TRBJ2-3; clone size: few; D gene: TRBD2; CDR3 DNA: TGTGCCAGCAGTTACCCCACCCCTCGGGGACTAGCGGGGGTTGACACAGATACGCAGTATTTT; CDR3 protein: CASSYPTPRGLAGVDTDTQYF
V gene: TRBV11-2; J gene: TRBJ2-7; clone size: many; D gene: TRBD1; CDR3 DNA: TGTGCCAGCAGCCCTACCGGGACAGGGGCCTCCTACGAGCAGTACTTC; CDR3 protein: CASSPTGTGASYEQYF
V gene: TRBV9; J gene: TRBJ2-7; clone size: many; D gene: TRBD2; CDR3 DNA: TGTGCCAGCAGCTCGCCGCGGACTAGCGGATCATACGAGCAGTACTTC; CDR3 protein: CASSSPRTSGSYEQYF
V gene: TRBV6-5; J gene: TRBJ2-2; clone size: many; D gene: TRBD2; CDR3 DNA: TGTGCCAGCAGTCAGCTAGCGGGAGCCGGGGAGCTGTTTTTT; CDR3 protein: CASSQLAGAGELFF
V gene: TRBV6-5; J gene: TRBJ2-7; clone size: many; D gene: NA; CDR3 DNA: TGTGCCAGCAGTTACTCGAACGGGAAAGGAGGCTACGAGCAGTACTTC; CDR3 protein: CASSYSNGKGGYEQYF
V gene: TRBV7-3; J gene: TRBJ2-7; clone size: many; D gene: TRBD1; CDR3 DNA: TGTGCCAGCAGCCCGACAGGGTTTGGCGAGCAGTACTTC; CDR3 protein: CASSPTGFGEQYF
V gene: TRBV12-3/TRBV12-4; J gene: TRBJ2-7; clone size: many; D gene: TRBD2; CDR3 DNA: TGTGCCAGCATGAGCGGGAGGGCCCCCTACGAGCAGTACTTC; CDR3 protein: CASMSGRAPYEQYF
V gene: TRBV11-2; J gene: TRBJ2-7; clone size: many; D gene: TRBD2; CDR3 DNA: TGTGCCAGCAGCTTATACGGACTAGCGGGACTATTCAACGAGCAGTACTTC; CDR3 protein: CASSLYGLAGLFNEQYF
V gene: TRBV6-2/TRBV6-3; J gene: TRBJ2-2; clone size: many; D gene: NA; CDR3 DNA: TGTGCCAGCAGTTACATGGGCGGGGAGCTGTTTTTT; CDR3 protein: CASSYMGGELFF
V gene: TRBV6-2/TRBV6-3; J gene: TRBJ2-7; clone size: many; D gene: NA; CDR3 DNA: TGTGCCAGCACACCAGGGCCAAAGAAGGGATCCTACGAGCAGTACTTC; CDR3 protein: CASTPGPKKGSYEQYF
V gene: TRBV4-1; J gene: TRBJ1-5; clone size: many; D gene: NA; CDR3 DNA: TGCGCCAGCAGCCAAGGCTACCAGGGAAGGCGCAATCAGCCCCAGCATTTT; CDR3 protein: CASSQGYQGRRNQPQHF
V gene: TRBV5-1; J gene: TRBJ2-5; clone size: many; D gene: TRBD2; CDR3 DNA: TGCGCCAGCAGCTTGGATCCTAGCGGCCAAGAGACCCAGTACTTC; CDR3 protein: CASSLDPSGQETQYF
V gene: TRBV6-1; J gene: TRBJ2-7; clone size: many; D gene: NA; CDR3 DNA: TGTGCCAGCAGTGAAGACACCGAGCAGTACTTC; CDR3 protein: CASSEDTEQYF
V gene: TRBV20-1; J gene: TRBJ1-1; clone size: many; D gene: NA; CDR3 DNA: TGCAGTGCTAGAGTCGGGACTGAAGCTTTCTTT; CDR3 protein: CSARVGTEAFF
V gene: TRBV3-1; J gene: TRBJ1-5; clone size: many; D gene: NA; CDR3 DNA: TGTGCCAGCAGCCGAGGGGGAAATCAGCCCCAGCATTTT; CDR3 protein: CASSRGGNQPQHF
V gene: TRBV28; J gene: TRBJ1-1; clone size: many; D gene: NA; CDR3 DNA: TGTGCCAGCAGTTTGCCCAACAGGGTTACTGAAGCTTTCTTT; CDR3 protein: CASSLPNRVTEAFF
V gene: TRBV30; J gene: TRBJ2-7; clone size: NA; D gene: NA; CDR3 DNA: TGTGCCGGCCAGGGTTCTCGAGGGGAGCAGTACTTC; CDR3 protein: CAGQGSRGEQYF
V gene: TRBV11-2; J gene: TRBJ1-1; clone size: many; D gene: NA; CDR3 DNA: TGTGCCAGCAGCTTAAAGGCGTCCTACATGAACACTGAAGCTTTCTTT; CDR3 protein: CASSLKASYMNTEAFF
V gene: TRBV28; J gene: TRBJ1-2; clone size: many; D gene: NA; CDR3 DNA: TGTGCCAGCAGTTTGAGAGGGAATGGCTACACCTTC; CDR3 protein: CASSLRGNGYTF
V gene: TRBV6-1; J gene: TRBJ2-5; clone size: few; D gene: NA; CDR3 DNA: TGTGCCAGCAGCCCGCCTGGGCTTCAAGAGACCCAGTACTTC; CDR3 protein: CASSPPGLQETQYF
V gene: TRBV12-3/TRBV12-4; J gene: TRBJ2-4; clone size: many; D gene: NA; CDR3 DNA: TGTGCCAGCAGCCGAGGGACATCCAACATTCAGTACTTC; CDR3 protein: CASSRGTSNIQYF
V gene: TRBV7-2; J gene: TRBJ2-5; clone size: many; D gene: NA; CDR3 DNA: TGTGCCAGCAGCTTAGTTTTTGGGGAGACCCAGTACTTC; CDR3 protein: CASSLVFGETQYF
V gene: TRBV6-2/TRBV6-3; J gene: TRBJ2-2; clone size: few; D gene: NA; CDR3 DNA: TGTGCCAGCAGTTACACCGTCCCCGGGGACACCGGGGAGCTGCTTTTT; CDR3 protein: CASSYTVPGDTGELLF
V gene: TRBV30; J gene: TRBJ1-2; clone size: NA; D gene: NA; CDR3 DNA: TGTGCCTGGAGTTTGACAGAAAACTATGGCTACACCTTC; CDR3 protein: CAWSLTENYGYTF
V gene: TRBV11-2; J gene: TRBJ2-7; clone size: many; D gene: NA; CDR3 DNA: TGTGCCAGCAGCATGGGGCGGATCTACGAGCAGTACTTC; CDR3 protein: CASSMGRIYEQYF
V gene: TRBV10-3; J gene: TRBJ2-5; clone size: many; D gene: TRBD1; CDR3 DNA: TGTGCCATCAGTGCCATGGGACAGGGAGAGGAGACCCAGTACTTC; CDR3 protein: CAISAMGQGEETQYF
V gene: TRBV12-3/TRBV12-4; J gene: TRBJ2-2; clone size: NA; D gene: NA; CDR3 DNA: TGTGCCAGCAGCCCGATACGGTCCGGGGAGCTGTTTTTT; CDR3 protein: CASSPIRSGELFF
V gene: TRBV7-2; J gene: TRBJ2-7; clone size: many; D gene: TRBD2; CDR3 DNA: TGTGCCAGCAGCTTTGGCGGGAGGAGATACGAGCAGTACTTC; CDR3 protein: CASSFGGRRYEQYF
V gene: TRBV19; J gene: TRBJ1-1; clone size: many; D gene: TRBD1; CDR3 DNA: TGTGCCACCCGAGGGGGCGCGTTTGTGGAAGCTTTCTTT; CDR3 protein: CATRGGAFVEAFF
V gene: TRBV6-1; J gene: TRBJ1-1; clone size: NA; D gene: NA; CDR3 DNA: TGTGCCAGCCCCCCCCGGGACCGTTGCCCTGAAGCTTTCTTT; CDR3 protein: CASPPRDRCPEAFF
V gene: TRBV4-3; J gene: TRBJ2-6; clone size: few; D gene: NA; CDR3 DNA: TGCGCCAGCAGCCAAGATCCCGGAGCTGGGGCCAACGTCCTGACTTTC; CDR3 protein: CASSQDPGAGANVLTF
V gene: TRBV7-8; J gene: TRBJ2-2; clone size: few; D gene: NA; CDR3 DNA: TGTGCCAGCAGCTTAGGTTTGGGCTTGGACACCGGGGAGCTGTTTTTT; CDR3 protein: CASSLGLGLDTGELFF
V gene: TRBV6-5; J gene: TRBJ1-6; clone size: many; D gene: NA; CDR3 DNA: TGTGCCAGCAGTTACTCGACATTAGAGGATTCACCCCTCCACTTT; CDR3 protein: CASSYSTLEDSPLHF
V gene: TRBV10-3; J gene: TRBJ2-5; clone size: many; D gene: TRBD2; CDR3 DNA: TGTGCCATCAGTGAGTCTAGCGGGGGGGAAGAGACCCAGTACTTC; CDR3 protein: CAISESSGGEETQYF
V gene: TRBV6-2/TRBV6-3; J gene: TRBJ1-1; clone size: few; D gene: NA; CDR3 DNA: TGTGCCAGTTTAGCCAGCTCTGAAGCTTTCTTT; CDR3 protein: CASLASSEAFF
V gene: TRBV10-3; J gene: TRBJ2-3; clone size: many; D gene: NA; CDR3 DNA: TGTGCCATCGGCCGGGACACAGGCACAGATACGCAGTATTTT; CDR3 protein: CAIGRDTGTDTQYF
V gene: TRBV6-5; J gene: TRBJ2-5; clone size: many; D gene: NA; CDR3 DNA: TGTGCCAGCAGTTCGGACCCTCGGGAGACCCAGTACTTC; CDR3 protein: CASSSDPRETQYF
V gene: TRBV11-2; J gene: TRBJ2-5; clone size: many; D gene: NA; CDR3 DNA: TGTGCCAGCAGCTTAGACCGGGACCTCCAAGAGACCCAGTACTTC; CDR3 protein: CASSLDRDLQETQYF
V gene: TRBV7-2; J gene: TRBJ1-1; clone size: many; D gene: TRBD1; CDR3 DNA: TGTGCCAGCAGCCCGCAGGGGGCGAGTGAAGCTTTCTTT; CDR3 protein: CASSPQGASEAFF
V gene: TRBV4-2; J gene: TRBJ1-3; clone size: NA; D gene: NA; CDR3 DNA: TGTGCCAGCAGCCAACAAAAGAGCTCTGGAAACACCATATATTTT; CDR3 protein: CASSQQKSSGNTIYF
V gene: TRBV28; J gene: TRBJ2-5; clone size: NA; D gene: TRBD1; CDR3 DNA: TGTGCCAGCAGTCGACGGGCAGGGGGCCCAGAGACCCAGGACTTC; CDR3 protein: CASSRRAGGPETQDF
V gene: TRBV27; J gene: TRBJ2-3; clone size: NA; D gene: NA; CDR3 DNA: TGTGCCAGCAGCCACAATCCGGTGGATACGCAGTATTTT; CDR3 protein: CASSHNPVDTQYF
V gene: TRBV12-3/TRBV12-4; J gene: TRBJ2-7; clone size: many; D gene: NA; CDR3 DNA: TGTGCCAGCAGTTTTCGGACGGCGACCTACGAGCAGTACTTC; CDR3 protein: CASSFRTATYEQYF
V gene: TRBV20-1; J gene: TRBJ2-7; clone size: many; D gene: TRBD2; CDR3 DNA: TGCAGTGCTAACCCCGGCGGGAGACCCTACGAGCAGTACTTC; CDR3 protein: CSANPGGRPYEQYF
V gene: TRBV6-2/TRBV6-3; J gene: TRBJ2-4; clone size: few; D gene: NA; CDR3 DNA: TGTGCCAGCAGCCGGCAGGTTAGGGGAACTCTCGGCAACCTAGCCAAAAACATTAAGTACTTC; CDR3 protein: CASSRQVRGTLGNLAKNIKYF
V gene: TRBV6-1; J gene: TRBJ2-2; clone size: few; D gene: NA; CDR3 DNA: TGTGCCAGCGTCCCCTGGACGGCCGACACCGGGGAGCTGTTTTTT; CDR3 protein: CASVPWTADTGELFF
V gene: TRBV6-5; J gene: TRBJ2-7; clone size: few; D gene: NA; CDR3 DNA: TGTGCCAGCAGGATCGGAGGGGCCGTGGGCGAGCAGTACTTC; CDR3 protein: CASRIGGAVGEQYF
V gene: TRBV12-3/TRBV12-4; J gene: TRBJ1-1; clone size: NA; D gene: TRBD1; CDR3 DNA: TGTGCCAGCAGTTTGAGAGGCAGGGGGGTAGTAGAAGCTTTCTTT; CDR3 protein: CASSLRGRGVVEAFF
V gene: TRBV30; J gene: TRBJ1-2; clone size: once; D gene: TRBD1; CDR3 DNA: TGTGCCTGGAGTAGGACAGGGAACTATGGCTACACCTTC; CDR3 protein: CAWSRTGNYGYTF
V gene: TRBV19; J gene: TRBJ1-1; clone size: many; D gene: NA; CDR3 DNA: TGTGCCAGTAGCGAGATTTCCGGGACACCGAACACTGAAGCTTTCTTT; CDR3 protein: CASSEISGTPNTEAFF
V gene: TRBV6-5; J gene: TRBJ2-4; clone size: many; D gene: TRBD1; CDR3 DNA: TGTGCCAGCAGTTCCTCGACAGGGGGGGACATTCAGTACTTC; CDR3 protein: CASSSSTGGDIQYF